Below, 3 T cell receptor beta chains from the same sample are listed, as sequenced in a study of chemoradiotherapy in HPV16-positive cancers. Only in-frame clones appear in the TCRdb table, and some are missing; sequencing was by immunoSEQ multiplex PCR. The table shows over 5,000 clones, with over 55% occurring only once. Sequences were derived from tumor tissue, sampled from a patient who underwent chemoradiotherapy. The receptors come from a human donor with HPV-associated anogenital cancer.

The chain carries TRBV14 and TRBJ2-1; 9 bases line up with TRBD1. CDR3 length: 14 amino acids. V lost 3 bases, J lost 8 bases, and 5 bases stayed unmatched. Germline V gene sequence: CDR1 SGHDN, CDR2 FVKESK. CDR3 sequence (DNA): TGTGCCAGCAGCCACACAACAGGGGGCTATGAGCAGTTCTTC. Residues: CASSHTTGGYEQFF.

The CDR3 loop is CASSRGGRAGDEQFF. DNA for the CDR3: TGTGCCAGCAGCAGGGGTGGCAGGGCGGGGGATGAGCAGTTCTTC. V usage is TRBV6-5 and J usage is TRBJ2-1; D might be TRBD2 (7 bases). Per the germline V gene, CDR1 is MNHEY and CDR2 is SVGAGI. With 6 bases removed from V and 8 bases from J, the gap between germline ends came to 20 bases. This CDR3 is built from 15 residues.

The chain couples TRBV25-1 to TRBJ1-2; D is ambiguous. From germline, CDR1 is MGHDK and CDR2 SYGVNS. The ends were cut back, 4 bases at V and 2 bases at J, with 11 bases in the middle. The CDR3 runs to 14 residues. The CDR3 reads CASSATVGNYGYTF. The DNA for the CDR3 is TGTGCCAGCAGTGCTACAGTCGGGAACTATGGCTACACCTTC.